This is a list of T cell receptor beta chains from one sample in a study of blood T cell repertoires in COVID-19. Method: immunoSEQ multiplex PCR; TCRdb's copy keeps in-frame clones and lacks some. The table has some 240,000 clones, about 90% seen once; the top ten hold 3% to 4%. The specimen sequenced was PBMCs or T cells enriched from blood (not recorded which). These TCRs come from a woman between 35 and 50 years old with acute COVID-19. CDR3s include the opening cysteine and the closing phenylalanine or tryptophan. The D gene is left open where the match is weak. Size is omitted from some rows. Given values are once, few, many or a class for expanded clones.

CDR3aa	CDR3nt	v_gene	j_gene	d_gene	abundance
CAWSVAQGEQYF	TGTGCCTGGAGTGTAGCTCAGGGCGAGCAGTACTTC	TRBV30	TRBJ2-7	-	-
CAGRQDNSPLHF	TGTGCCGGCCGCCAAGATAATTCACCCCTCCACTTT	TRBV7-9	TRBJ1-6	-	-
CASSPGTSGKQFF	TGTGCCAGTAGTCCCGGGACTAGCGGAAAGCAGTTCTTC	TRBV19	TRBJ2-1	TRBD2	once
CASSQDSGLVGGELFF	TGTGCCAGCAGCCAAGATAGCGGACTAGTAGGCGGGGAGCTGTTTTTT	TRBV4-2	TRBJ2-2	TRBD2	-
CASSLDGYEQYF	TGTGCCAGCAGCTTAGACGGCTACGAGCAGTACTTC	TRBV13	TRBJ2-7	-	-
CASSQDSVGGQPQHF	TGTGCCAGCAGCCAAGATTCGGTAGGGGGTCAGCCCCAGCATTTT	TRBV3-1/TRBV3-2	TRBJ1-5	-	-
CASIRDRDKNIQYF	TGTGCCAGCATCCGCGACAGGGACAAAAACATTCAGTACTTC	TRBV6-5	TRBJ2-4	TRBD1	-
CASSPGQGNNSPLHF	TGTGCCAGCTCACCTGGACAGGGTAACAATTCACCCCTCCACTTT	TRBV18	TRBJ1-6	TRBD1	-
CASSLRRARTGELFF	TGTGCCAGCAGCCTCCGTCGAGCCCGCACCGGGGAGCTGTTTTTT	TRBV7-8	TRBJ2-2	-	-
CASSLAAQTYNEQFF	TGTGCCAGCAGCTTAGCAGCGCAGACCTACAATGAGCAGTTCTTC	TRBV7-6	TRBJ2-1	-	-
CASSLAPTSGDEQFF	TGCGCCAGCAGCTTGGCCCCGACTAGCGGGGATGAGCAGTTCTTC	TRBV5-1	TRBJ2-1	TRBD2	-
CAWRGQGPHSLGYTF	TGTGCCTGGAGGGGTCAGGGGCCTCATTCCCTGGGCTACACCTTC	TRBV30	TRBJ1-2	-	few
CASSVGTGTYEQYF	TGTGCCAGCAGCGTAGGGACAGGGACCTACGAGCAGTACTTC	TRBV9	TRBJ2-7	TRBD1	-
CASSGTGDHGYEQYF	TGCGCCAGCAGTGGGACAGGGGATCACGGCTACGAGCAGTACTTC	TRBV10-1	TRBJ2-7	TRBD1	-
CASSGGLAGVYNEQFF	TGTGCCAGCAGTGGCGGACTAGCGGGAGTCTACAATGAGCAGTTCTTC	TRBV3-1/TRBV3-2	TRBJ2-1	TRBD2	-
CASSKGRGTGANVLTF	TGTGCCAGCAGTAAGGGTAGGGGCACTGGGGCCAACGTCCTGACTTTC	TRBV2	TRBJ2-6	-	-
CASSLAWTTTEAFF	TGCGCCAGCAGCTTGGCCTGGACAACCACTGAAGCTTTCTTT	TRBV5-1	TRBJ1-1	-	-
CASSLLGQGPETQYF	TGTGCCAGCAGCTTACTGGGACAGGGCCCCGAGACCCAGTACTTC	TRBV7-3	TRBJ2-5	TRBD1	-
CASSTDSITDTQYF	TGTGCCAGCAGTACGGACAGCATCACAGATACGCAGTATTTT	TRBV6-5	TRBJ2-3	-	-
CARSSGERELFF	TGTGCCAGAAGCTCAGGGGAACGGGAGCTGTTTTTT	TRBV5-3	TRBJ2-2	-	-
CASSEDERLSYEQYF	TGTGCCAGCAGTGAAGATGAGCGCCTCTCCTACGAGCAGTACTTC	TRBV6-1	TRBJ2-7	-	once
CASSRDSSNQPQHF	TGTGCCAGCAGCCGCGACAGTAGCAATCAGCCCCAGCATTTT	TRBV3-1/TRBV3-2	TRBJ1-5	-	-
CASTRTSGNIQYF	TGTGCCAGCACCAGGACTAGCGGAAACATTCAGTACTTC	TRBV12-3/TRBV12-4	TRBJ2-4	TRBD2	-
CASSLDRGMSGYTF	TGTGCCAGCAGCTTGGACAGGGGGATGAGTGGCTACACCTTC	TRBV5-8	TRBJ1-2	TRBD1	-
CASSLSNSGIEQFF	TGTGCCAGCAGTTTATCGAATAGCGGGATTGAGCAGTTCTTC	TRBV27	TRBJ2-1	TRBD2	-
CATSDLRTGDYEQYF	TGTGCCACCAGTGATTTGCGGACAGGGGATTACGAGCAGTACTTC	TRBV24-1	TRBJ2-7	TRBD1	-
CATRGLAGDTGELFF	TGTGCCACCAGAGGACTAGCGGGAGACACCGGGGAGCTGTTTTTT	TRBV24-1	TRBJ2-2	TRBD2	-
CASSLVGGGSSVTQYF	TGTGCCAGCAGCTTAGTCGGCGGGGGAAGCTCCGTGACCCAGTACTTC	TRBV7-9	TRBJ2-5	TRBD2	-
CASSHGSGQMNTEAFF	TGTGCCAGCAGTCATGGGAGCGGACAGATGAACACTGAAGCTTTCTTT	TRBV5-4	TRBJ1-1	-	-
CASSLGVAGGPQETQYF	TGTGCCAGCAGCTTAGGGGTAGCGGGAGGGCCGCAAGAGACCCAGTACTTC	TRBV7-2	TRBJ2-5	TRBD2	-
CASNLLRTLNTEAFF	TGTGCCAGCAACCTCCTGAGGACACTGAACACTGAAGCTTTCTTT	TRBV2	TRBJ1-1	-	-
CASSSSGGNEQFF	TGTGCCAGTAGTTCCTCCGGGGGCAATGAGCAGTTCTTC	TRBV19	TRBJ2-1	-	-
CASGQGGDEKLFF	TGTGCCAGCGGACAGGGCGGGGATGAAAAACTGTTTTTT	TRBV2	TRBJ1-4	TRBD1	-